Below, 32 T cell receptor beta chains from the same sample are listed, as sequenced in a study of technical replicates of blood from a few donors. TCRdb's copy holds only in-frame clones and misses some; the assay was immunoSEQ multiplex PCR. Here the sample spans 98,000 or so clones, approximately 95% being singletons. Sequences were obtained from T cells isolated from PBMCs. These TCRs come from a human donor in good health.

This clone was seen just once. The chain carries TRBV11-2 and TRBJ1-4; possible D gene TRBD1, 5 bases. V was cut by 4 bases and J by 5 bases, with 20 bases left in between. Germline V gives CDR1 SGHAT, CDR2 FQNNGV. CDR3 length: 17 residues. CDR3 amino acids: CASSSPSDSNPNEKLFF. DNA for the CDR3: TGTGCCAGCAGCTCTCCCTCCGACAGTAACCCGAATGAAAAACTGTTTTTT. The complete variable domain, with remaining parts taken from reference TRBV11-2 and TRBJ1-4, reads EAGVAQSPRYKIIEKRQSVAFWCNPISGHATLYWYQQILGQGPKLLIQFQNNGVVDDSQLPKDRFSAERLKGVDSTLKIQPAKLEDSAVYLCASSSPSDSNPNEKLFFGSGTQLSVL.

The chain employs TRBV11-2 and TRBJ2-3, with no clear D. V dropped 5 bases and J dropped 0 bases, with 15 bases sitting between them. This CDR3 comprises 16 residues. Germline V gene lookup returns CDR1 SGHAT and CDR2 FQNNGV. CDR3 sequence: CASSPFLAGSTDTQYF. CDR3 DNA: TGTGCCAGCAGCCCCTTCTTGGCAGGTAGCACAGATACGCAGTATTTT.

The V and J genes are TRBV28 and TRBJ1-1; 10 nucleotides agree with TRBD1. The CDR3 covers 17 residues. V trimming: 1 base; J trimming: 4 bases; junction bases outside the gene matches: 9. Per germline, CDR1 MDHEN and CDR2 SYDVKM. The CDR3 DNA reads TGTGCCAGCAGTTTATTGTGGGACAGGGGTTTTGGCACTGAAGCTTTCTTT. Translating it yields CASSLLWDRGFGTEAFF.

The rearrangement joins TRBV6-6 to TRBJ2-3, with 10 bases matching TRBD2. The CDR3 loop spans 14 amino acids. V lost 6 bases, J lost 3 bases, and 3 bases stayed unmatched. Germline V CDR1 and CDR2: MNHNY, SVGAGI (reference sequence). The CDR3 sequence: CASRLAGITDTQYF. In nucleotides, the CDR3 is TGTGCCAGCAGACTAGCGGGAATAACAGATACGCAGTATTTT.

This sequence joins TRBV10-3 and TRBJ2-7, with D tentatively TRBD2 (6 bases). The V and J ends lost 8 bases and 3 bases respectively, with 17 bases between them. Germline CDR1 reads ENHRY; CDR2 reads SYGVKD. The CDR3 runs 14 residues. CDR3 sequence (DNA): TGTGCCATCGGAGGGGAAGGTTCGGGCTACGAGCAGTACTTC. This codes for CAIGGEGSGYEQYF.

The gene calls are TRBV11-3 and TRBJ2-7, with D uncertain. The CDR3 totals 14 residues. Per germline, CDR1 SGHNT and CDR2 YENEEA. Trimming cost V 4 bases and J 1 base, with 11 bases left between them. CDR3 residues: CASSSRTRSYEQYF. The CDR3 DNA sequence: TGTGCCAGCAGCTCAAGAACCAGGTCCTACGAGCAGTACTTC.

CDR3 in DNA: TGCGCCAGCAGCTTGGTTTGGGACAGGGCCCAAGAGACCCAGTACTTC. Translated, it gives CASSLVWDRAQETQYF. V usage is TRBV5-1 and J usage is TRBJ2-5; 9 bases map to TRBD1. Germline CDR1 is SGHRS and CDR2 is YFSETQ. The CDR3 is 16 amino acids. The V and J ends lost 0 bases and 1 base, in that order; junction bases with no gene match: 4.

The rearrangement uses TRBV18 and TRBJ1-1, with D possibly being TRBD1 (5 bases). V was shortened by 3 bases and J by 4 bases, with 9 bases between the two germline ends. Germline CDR1 is KGHSH and CDR2 is LQKENI. The CDR3 is made up of 13 amino acids. The CDR3 reads CASSPVGGTEAFF. CDR3 bases: TGTGCCAGCTCACCGGTCGGGGGCACTGAAGCTTTCTTT.

This clone was seen a single time. The chain couples TRBV4-1 to TRBJ1-1, with a tentative D call TRBD1 (6 bases). The CDR3 runs to 16 residues. The germline CDR1 and CDR2 sequences are MGHRA and YSYEKL. V was trimmed by 2 bases and J by 8 bases, leaving 21 bases between them. The CDR3 nucleotides read TGCGCCAGCAGCCAACCAACACGGGGGGCCTTCACCGAAGCTTTCTTT. Translated, it gives CASSQPTRGAFTEAFF.

The chain joins TRBV2 to TRBJ1-2, with D perhaps matching TRBD1 (6 bases). CDR1 SNHLY and CDR2 FYNNEI come from the germline V gene. Trimming pared 6 bases from V and 8 bases from J, leaving 16 bases between. This CDR3 has 13 amino acids. The CDR3 nucleotides read TGTGCCAGCAGGGACACAGGGATTTCGGGCTACACCTTC. It translates to CASRDTGISGYTF.

This clone showed up just once. CDR3 DNA: TGTGCCAGCAGCCCCACGGGGGGCCTCGCTGGAAACACCATATATTTT. The encoded protein is CASSPTGGLAGNTIYF. This chain connects TRBV7-3 to TRBJ1-3; tentatively, D is TRBD1 (6 bases). Germline V gene lookup returns CDR1 SGHTA and CDR2 FQGTGA. V was trimmed by 5 bases and J by 2 bases, leaving 16 bases between them. The CDR3 spans 16 residues.

This CDR3 is CASSFTRVNTGELFF. The CDR3 bases are TGTGCCAGCAGCTTTACGCGGGTGAACACCGGGGAGCTGTTTTTT. The chain recombines TRBV7-8 with TRBJ2-2; a weak D match, TRBD2 (5 bases). The length of the CDR3 is 15 residues. Germline CDR1 SGHVS, CDR2 FQNEAQ. Trimming took off 3 bases at V and 1 base at J, with 9 bases between the two ends.

This chain joins TRBV21-1 and TRBJ2-2; whether TRBD2, the table's D call, matches the DNA was not checked. TRBV21-1 is classified as a pseudogene. This CDR3 comprises 17 residues. As DNA, the CDR3 is TGTGCCAGCCCGGGGTGGTCTAGCGGTCAAAAAAACGGGGAGCTGTTTTTT. As protein: CASPGWSSGQKNGELFF.

The chain couples TRBV10-3 to TRBJ2-6, with 11 bases identical to TRBD1. CDR3 length equals 21 residues. Per germline, CDR1 ENHRY and CDR2 SYGVKD. With 4 bases clipped from V and 4 bases from J, the junction kept 18 bases outside the gene matches. This chain's CDR3 is CAISGWTGGSGLAIGANVLTF. The CDR3, as DNA: TGTGCCATCAGTGGGTGGACAGGGGGCTCCGGACTGGCGATCGGGGCCAACGTCCTGACTTTC.

The rearrangement uses TRBV5-1 and TRBJ1-5, with TRBD1 matching 10 bases. Germline CDR1 is SGHRS and CDR2 is YFSETQ. With 4 bases clipped from V and 7 bases from J, the junction kept 5 bases outside the gene matches. The CDR3 is 14 residues long. CDR3 protein: CASSLGTGDQPQHF. DNA of the CDR3: TGCGCCAGCAGCCTCGGGACAGGGGACCAGCCCCAGCATTTT.

Note on this clone: A read error may account for a junction end that differs from germline. V is TRBV7-8 and J is TRBJ1-2, with D unresolved. Per the germline V gene, CDR1 is SGHVS and CDR2 is FQNEAQ. There are 12 residues in the CDR3. The CDR3 protein is CASSPAGLHRGF. In DNA form, the CDR3 reads TGTGCCAGCAGCCCTGCTGGTTTACACCGTGGTTTC.

A few counts support this clone. The V and J genes are TRBV30 and TRBJ1-1; D is unclear. The germline CDR1 and CDR2 sequences are GTSNPN and SVGIG (reference sequence). Deletions cut 2 bases from V and 7 bases from J, with 8 bases between. The CDR3 has 11 amino acids. The CDR3 region is CAWSSRVEAFF. The CDR3 DNA reads as TGTGCCTGGAGTTCAAGAGTTGAAGCTTTCTTT.

This rearrangement joins TRBV5-1 to TRBJ2-3; D is perhaps TRBD1 (5 bases). The germline V gene has CDR1 SGHRS and CDR2 YFSETQ. The CDR3 has 15 amino acids. V was clipped by 2 bases and J by 3 bases, with 13 bases between them. CDR3 sequence (DNA): TGCGCCAGCAGCTTCCCCCCAGGGAAGACAGATACGCAGTATTTT. Translation gives CASSFPPGKTDTQYF.

This chain connects TRBV5-5 to TRBJ1-5; the D gene is possibly TRBD1 (5 bases). Germline lookup yields CDR1 SGHKS and CDR2 YYEKEE (reference sequence). The CDR3 sequence is 14 residues long. Trimming removed 3 bases at V and 4 bases at J, with 11 bases between. CDR3 in DNA: TGTGCCAGCAGCTCGGAAGGGGTGAATCAGCCCCAGCATTTT. It codes for CASSSEGVNQPQHF.

This sequence joins TRBV29-1 and TRBJ1-2, with 8 bases matching TRBD1. Trimming removed 3 bases from V and 2 bases from J; junction bases left unmatched: 2. CDR1 and CDR2 from the germline V gene are SQVTM and ANQGSEA. The CDR3 is made up of 13 amino acids. The CDR3 sequence: CSVDQGANYGYTF. For the CDR3, the DNA is TGCAGCGTTGATCAGGGGGCGAACTATGGCTACACCTTC. Full variable domain (rest looked up from reference TRBV29-1 and TRBJ1-2): SAVISQKPSRDICQRGTSLTIQCQVDSQVTMMFWYRQQPGQSLTLIATANQGSEATYESGFVIDKFPISRPNLTFSTLTVSNMSPEDSSIYLCSVDQGANYGYTFGSGTRLTVV.

J is TRBJ1-6 and V is TRBV2; 11 nucleotides line up with TRBD1. The length of the CDR3 is 14 residues. CDR1 and CDR2 (germline): SNHLY, FYNNEI. The J segment lost 10 bases and the V segment lost 6 bases, leaving 5 bases of the junction unmatched. CDR3 sequence: CASRTGTGGSPLHF. The CDR3 bases are TGTGCCAGCAGAACCGGGACAGGGGGATCACCCCTCCACTTT. The variable domain in full, with the rest retrieved from reference TRBV2 and TRBJ1-6, is EPEVTQTPSHQVTQMGQEVILRCVPISNHLYFYWYRQILGQKVEFLVSFYNNEISEKSEIFDDQFSVERPDGSNFTLKIRSTKLEDSAMYFCASRTGTGGSPLHFGNGTRLTVT.

This clone was picked up one time. The chain uses TRBV14 and TRBJ2-7; 15 bases align to TRBD2. Unmatched junction bases numbered 8, after V lost 4 bases and J lost 7 bases. The CDR3 sequence is 16 residues long. The germline gives CDR1 SGHDN, CDR2 FVKESK. The CDR3 DNA follows: TGTGCCAGCAGCCCCTGGACTAGCGGGGGGGCGGGTGAGCAGTACTTC. The encoded protein is CASSPWTSGGAGEQYF. The full variable domain, in which reference TRBV14 and TRBJ2-7 provide the parts outside the CDR3, is EAGVTQFPSHSVIEKGQTVTLRCDPISGHDNLYWYRRVMGKEIKFLLHFVKESKQDESGMPNNRFLAERTGGTYSTLKVQPAELEDSGVYFCASSPWTSGGAGEQYFGPGTRLTVT.

The CDR3 is CAWSEDIGGGTEAFF. The CDR3 DNA reads TGTGCCTGGAGTGAAGATATCGGCGGGGGCACTGAAGCTTTCTTT. The chain joins TRBV30 to TRBJ1-1, with a tentative D call TRBD1 (5 bases). The CDR3 sequence is 15 residues long. Trimming cost V 1 base and J 4 bases, with 16 bases left between them. Germline CDR1 and CDR2: GTSNPN and SVGIG (reference sequence).

The V gene is TRBV11-2, the J gene TRBJ1-2; D is ambiguous. The germline V and J ends were trimmed by 2 bases and 6 bases, with 16 bases remaining between them. CDR3 length equals 15 residues. Germline CDR1 reads SGHAT; CDR2 reads FQNNGV. The CDR3 DNA follows: TGTGCCAGCAGCTTAACGTTTGGCCATCCAGATGGCTACACCTTC. Its protein is CASSLTFGHPDGYTF.

CDR3 nucleotide sequence: TGTGCCAGCAGTTACCAGGGGTCCAACACTGAAGCTTTCTTT. Its translation is CASSYQGSNTEAFF. This chain joins TRBV6-6 and TRBJ1-1; D is perhaps TRBD1 (6 bases). The germline gives CDR1 MNHNY, CDR2 SVGAGI (reference sequence). V was cut by 2 bases and J by 2 bases, with 9 bases left in between. There are 14 residues in the CDR3.

This clone has a single count. J is TRBJ1-4 and V is TRBV19, with unresolved D. Per the germline V gene, CDR1 is LNHDA and CDR2 is SQIVND (reference sequence). Trimming cost V 5 bases and J 5 bases, with 15 bases left between them. CDR3 length: 15 residues. The chain's CDR3 is CASSPRPRENEKLFF. CDR3 bases: TGTGCCAGTAGTCCCCGTCCAAGGGAGAATGAAAAACTGTTTTTT.

This clone has just one count. This sequence joins TRBV2 and TRBJ2-1; 7 nucleotides agree with TRBD1. V was pared by 5 bases and J by 2 bases, with 6 bases of the junction left unmatched. Germline-derived CDR1 and CDR2 are SNHLY and FYNNEI. The CDR3 covers 15 residues. The chain's CDR3 is CASSRGQNPYNEQFF. The CDR3 DNA reads TGTGCCAGCAGTAGGGGACAGAACCCCTACAATGAGCAGTTCTTC.

This chain joins TRBV28 and TRBJ2-7; TRBD2 is a possible D gene (5 bases). From germline, CDR1 is MDHEN and CDR2 SYDVKM. V was trimmed by 11 bases and J by 7 bases, leaving 18 bases between them. The CDR3 runs 12 residues. CDR3 protein: CAASLSEGEQYF. CDR3 bases: TGTGCCGCCAGCCTGTCCGAGGGAGAGCAGTACTTC.

The chain uses TRBV5-6 and TRBJ2-5, with 7 bases that match TRBD1. Germline CDR1 SGHDT, CDR2 YYEEEE. V lost 4 bases to trimming and J lost 2 bases; unmatched junction nucleotides: 2. The CDR3 runs to 13 residues. For the CDR3, the DNA is TGTGCCAGCAGCGCCAGGGGGCAAGAGACCCAGTACTTC. Translated: CASSARGQETQYF.

V and J are TRBV5-1 and TRBJ2-5; TRBD1 is a possible D gene (5 bases). The tail of the sequence fits TRBJ2-7 better, so the J call may be wrong. The CDR3 loop spans 13 amino acids. Germline V CDR1 and CDR2: SGHRS, YFSETQ. This chain's CDR3 is CASSLASRVEQYF. The CDR3 DNA follows: TGCGCCAGCAGCTTGGCCAGCAGGGTCGAGCAGTACTTC.

V usage is TRBV9 and J usage is TRBJ1-2, with 9 bases that match TRBD1. The CDR3 is 15 amino acids. Germline V gene sequence: CDR1 SGDLS, CDR2 YYNGEE. The ends lost 0 bases at V and 4 bases at J; junction bases unmatched: 4. CDR3 DNA sequence: TGTGCCAGCAGCGTAGACGGGACAGGGCCCTATGGCTACACCTTC. Translating it yields CASSVDGTGPYGYTF.

The chain carries TRBV19 and TRBJ2-2, with D tentatively TRBD2 (6 bases). The V end was cut by 5 bases, the J end by 1 base, with 11 bases between. CDR1 is LNHDA, CDR2 SQIVND, per germline (reference sequence). CDR3 length equals 15 residues. The CDR3 loop reads CASSVGLVNTGELFF. DNA for the CDR3: TGTGCCAGTAGTGTGGGACTGGTGAACACCGGGGAGCTGTTTTTT.